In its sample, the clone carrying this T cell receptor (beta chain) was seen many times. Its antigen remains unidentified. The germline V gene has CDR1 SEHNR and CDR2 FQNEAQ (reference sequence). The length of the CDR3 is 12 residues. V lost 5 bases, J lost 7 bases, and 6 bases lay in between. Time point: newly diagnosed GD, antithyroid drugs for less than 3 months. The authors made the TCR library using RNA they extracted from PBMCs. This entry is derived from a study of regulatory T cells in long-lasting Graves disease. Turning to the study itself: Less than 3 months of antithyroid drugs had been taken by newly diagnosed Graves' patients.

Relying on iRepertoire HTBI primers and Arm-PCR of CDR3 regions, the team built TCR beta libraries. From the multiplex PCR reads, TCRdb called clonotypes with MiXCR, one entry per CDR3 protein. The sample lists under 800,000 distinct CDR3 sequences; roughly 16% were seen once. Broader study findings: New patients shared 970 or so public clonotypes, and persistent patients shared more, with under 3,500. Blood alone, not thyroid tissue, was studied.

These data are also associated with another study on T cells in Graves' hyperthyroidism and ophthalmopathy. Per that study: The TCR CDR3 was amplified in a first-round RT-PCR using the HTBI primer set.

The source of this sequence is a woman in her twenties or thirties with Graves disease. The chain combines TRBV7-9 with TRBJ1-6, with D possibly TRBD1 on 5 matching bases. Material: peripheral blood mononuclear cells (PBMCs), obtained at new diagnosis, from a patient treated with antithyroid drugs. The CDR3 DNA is TGTGCCAGCAGCCGGGACAATTCACCCCTCCACTTT. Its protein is CASSRDNSPLHF.